This TCR beta chain was identified in a study of T-cell memory formation after mild COVID-19. J was trimmed by 10 bases and V by 6 bases; bases with no gene match: 4. This CDR3 contains 11 residues. Germline CDR1 SGHTA, CDR2 FQGNSA. This clonotype was observed a few times. The antigen is unknown. Study-wide findings and caveats: There was a balanced CD4/CD8 profile in clones contracting day 15 to 85, and later expanders leaned CD4+.

From the 5' RACE reads, TCRdb called clonotypes with MiXCR, one entry per CDR3 protein. The sample contains more than 300,000 distinct CDR3 sequences, 13% to 15% of which appear only once. This clonotype was obtained from a man aged 18 to 30 who had mild COVID-19 (a few samples of this study predate the infection). Cell type and time point are not known. What was sequenced was PBMCs or a T cell subset sorted from them (not recorded which). J is TRBJ2-3 and V is TRBV7-2; the match to TRBD1 covers 7 bases. CDR3 region: CASSLDRAQYF. The DNA of the CDR3 is TGTGCCAGCAGTCTAGACAGGGCGCAGTATTTT.